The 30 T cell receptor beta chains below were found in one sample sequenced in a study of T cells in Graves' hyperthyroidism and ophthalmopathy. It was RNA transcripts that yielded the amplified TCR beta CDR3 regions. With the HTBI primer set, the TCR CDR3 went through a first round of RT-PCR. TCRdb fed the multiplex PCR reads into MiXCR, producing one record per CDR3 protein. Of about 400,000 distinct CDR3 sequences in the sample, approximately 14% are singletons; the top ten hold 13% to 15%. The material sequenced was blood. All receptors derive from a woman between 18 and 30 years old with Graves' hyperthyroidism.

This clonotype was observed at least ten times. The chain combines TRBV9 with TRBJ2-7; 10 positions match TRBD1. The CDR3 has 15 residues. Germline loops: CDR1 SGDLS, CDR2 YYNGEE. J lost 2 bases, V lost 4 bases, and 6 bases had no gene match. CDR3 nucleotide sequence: TGTGCCAGCAGCTTGACCGGGACAGGGGCCTACGAGCAGTACTTC. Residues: CASSLTGTGAYEQYF.

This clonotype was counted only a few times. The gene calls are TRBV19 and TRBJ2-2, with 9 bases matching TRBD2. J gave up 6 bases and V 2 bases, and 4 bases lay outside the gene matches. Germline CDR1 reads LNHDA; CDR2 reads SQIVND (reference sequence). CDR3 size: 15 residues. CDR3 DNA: TGTGCCAGTAGTATACCGCGGGGGGGCCCCGGGGAGCTGTTTTTT. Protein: CASSIPRGGPGELFF.

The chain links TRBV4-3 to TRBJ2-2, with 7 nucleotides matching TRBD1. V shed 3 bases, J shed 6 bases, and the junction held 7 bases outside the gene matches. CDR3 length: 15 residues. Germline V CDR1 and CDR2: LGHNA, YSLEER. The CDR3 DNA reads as TGCGCCAGCAGCCAGAAGACAGGGAAGTCCGGGGAGCTGTTTTTT. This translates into CASSQKTGKSGELFF.

The CDR3 coding sequence is TGCGCCAGCAGCGACAGACCTGCGAGGGATGAAAAACTGTTTTTT. Translated: CASSDRPARDEKLFF. This chain links TRBV5-1 with TRBJ1-4; D is possibly TRBD1 (5 bases). Trimming removed 4 bases from V and 6 bases from J, with 16 bases in between. The CDR3 is made up of 15 amino acids. Per the germline V gene, CDR1 is SGHRS and CDR2 is YFSETQ.

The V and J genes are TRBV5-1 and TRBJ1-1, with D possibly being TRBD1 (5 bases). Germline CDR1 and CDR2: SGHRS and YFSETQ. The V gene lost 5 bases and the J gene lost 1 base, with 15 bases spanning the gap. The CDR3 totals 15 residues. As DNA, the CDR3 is TGCGCCAGCAGGCCCTCAGACAGACAGAACACTGAAGCTTTCTTT. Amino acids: CASRPSDRQNTEAFF.

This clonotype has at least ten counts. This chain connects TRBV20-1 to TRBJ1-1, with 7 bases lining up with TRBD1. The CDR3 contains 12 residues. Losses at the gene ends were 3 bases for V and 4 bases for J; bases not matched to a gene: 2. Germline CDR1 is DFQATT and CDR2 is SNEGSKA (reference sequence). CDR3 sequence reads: CSASRQGTEAFF. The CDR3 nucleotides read TGCAGTGCTAGCAGACAGGGCACTGAAGCTTTCTTT.

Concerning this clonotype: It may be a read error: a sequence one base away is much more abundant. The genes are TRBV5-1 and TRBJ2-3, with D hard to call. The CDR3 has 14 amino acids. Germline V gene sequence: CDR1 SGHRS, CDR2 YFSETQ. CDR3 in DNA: TGCGCCGGCAGCTTCACTGGGTTCGCAGATACGCAGTATTTT. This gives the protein CAGSFTGFADTQYF.

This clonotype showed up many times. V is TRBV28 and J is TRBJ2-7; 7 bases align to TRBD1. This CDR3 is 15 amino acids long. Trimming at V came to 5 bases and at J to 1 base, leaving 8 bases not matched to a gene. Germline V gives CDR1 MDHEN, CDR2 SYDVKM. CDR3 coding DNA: TGTGCCAGCAGTCCCAGGGGGTTCGGGTCCTACGAGCAGTACTTC. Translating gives CASSPRGFGSYEQYF.

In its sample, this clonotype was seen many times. The CDR3 coding sequence is TGTGCCAGCAGTGAAGAGGCAGGGGGCACTGAAGCTTTCTTT. Its translation: CASSEEAGGTEAFF. The chain uses TRBV2 and TRBJ1-1, with TRBD1 identical over 7 bases. Trimming cost V 1 base and J 4 bases; bases outside gene matches: 3. Germline V lookup: CDR1 SNHLY, CDR2 FYNNEI. The CDR3 is 14 residues long.

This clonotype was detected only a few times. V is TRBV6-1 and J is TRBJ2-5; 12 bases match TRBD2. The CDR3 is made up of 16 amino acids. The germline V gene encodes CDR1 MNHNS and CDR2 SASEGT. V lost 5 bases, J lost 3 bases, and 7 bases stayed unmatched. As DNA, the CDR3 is TGTGCCAGCAGTCGGGGACTAGCGGGTTCTAAAGAGACCCAGTACTTC. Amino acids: CASSRGLAGSKETQYF.

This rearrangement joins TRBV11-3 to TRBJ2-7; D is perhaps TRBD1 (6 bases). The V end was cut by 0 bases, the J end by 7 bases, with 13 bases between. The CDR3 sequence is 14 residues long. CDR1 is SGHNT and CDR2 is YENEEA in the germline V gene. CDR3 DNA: TGTGCCAGCAGCTTAGATGGGGGCTACAATGAGCAGTACTTC. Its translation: CASSLDGGYNEQYF. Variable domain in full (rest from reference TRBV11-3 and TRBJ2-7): EAGVVQSPRYKIIEKKQPVAFWCNPISGHNTLYWYLQNLGQGPELLIRYENEEAVDDSQLPKDRFSAERLKGVDSTLKIQPAELGDSAVYLCASSLDGGYNEQYFGPGTRLTVT.

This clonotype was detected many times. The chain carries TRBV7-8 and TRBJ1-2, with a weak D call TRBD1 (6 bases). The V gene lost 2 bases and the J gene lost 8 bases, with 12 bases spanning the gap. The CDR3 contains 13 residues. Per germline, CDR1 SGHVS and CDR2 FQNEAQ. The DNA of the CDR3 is TGTGCCAGCAGCTTACGGGACATGAGGGGCTACACCTTC. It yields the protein CASSLRDMRGYTF. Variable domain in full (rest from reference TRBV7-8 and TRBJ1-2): GAGVSQSPRYKVAKRGQDVALRCDPISGHVSLFWYQQALGQGPEFLTYFQNEAQLDKSGLPSDRFFAERPEGSVSTLKIQRTQQEDSAVYLCASSLRDMRGYTFGSGTRLTVV.

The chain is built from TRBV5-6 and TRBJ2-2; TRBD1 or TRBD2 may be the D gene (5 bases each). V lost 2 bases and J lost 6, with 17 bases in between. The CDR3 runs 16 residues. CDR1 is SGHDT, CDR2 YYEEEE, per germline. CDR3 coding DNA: TGTGCCAGCAGCTTTAGCAGGGAGCCTACTTCCGGGGAGCTGTTTTTT. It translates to CASSFSREPTSGELFF.

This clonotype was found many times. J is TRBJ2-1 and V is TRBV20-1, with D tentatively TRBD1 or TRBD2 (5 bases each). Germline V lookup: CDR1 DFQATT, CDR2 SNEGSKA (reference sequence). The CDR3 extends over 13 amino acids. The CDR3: CSFRGFSYNEQFF. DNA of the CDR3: TGCAGCTTCCGGGGCTTCTCCTACAATGAGCAGTTCTTC.

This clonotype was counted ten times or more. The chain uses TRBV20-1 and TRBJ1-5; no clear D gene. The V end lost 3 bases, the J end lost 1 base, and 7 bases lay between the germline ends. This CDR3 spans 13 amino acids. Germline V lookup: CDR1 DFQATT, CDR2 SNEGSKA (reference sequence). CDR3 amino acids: CSASPRSNQPQHF. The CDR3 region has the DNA TGCAGTGCTAGTCCAAGGAGCAATCAGCCCCAGCATTTT.

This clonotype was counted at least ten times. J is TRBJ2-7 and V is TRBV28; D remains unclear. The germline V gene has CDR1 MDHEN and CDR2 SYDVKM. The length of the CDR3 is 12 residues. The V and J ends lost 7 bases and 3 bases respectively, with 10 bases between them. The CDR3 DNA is TGTGCCAGCAAAACCGACATCTACGAGCAGTACTTC. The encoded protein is CASKTDIYEQYF.

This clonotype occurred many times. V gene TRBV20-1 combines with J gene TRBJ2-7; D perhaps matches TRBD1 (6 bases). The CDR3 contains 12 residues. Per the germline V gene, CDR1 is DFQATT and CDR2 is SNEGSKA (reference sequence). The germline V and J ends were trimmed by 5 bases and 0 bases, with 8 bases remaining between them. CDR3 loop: CSAGGRSYEQYF. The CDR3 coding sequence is TGCAGTGCTGGGGGCCGCTCCTACGAGCAGTACTTC.

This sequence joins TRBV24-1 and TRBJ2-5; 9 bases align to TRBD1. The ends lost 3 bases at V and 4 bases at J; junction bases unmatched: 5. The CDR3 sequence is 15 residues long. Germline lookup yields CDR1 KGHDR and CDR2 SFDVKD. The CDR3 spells CATSDAGTGRETQYF. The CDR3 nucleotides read TGTGCCACCAGTGATGCCGGGACAGGGAGAGAGACCCAGTACTTC.

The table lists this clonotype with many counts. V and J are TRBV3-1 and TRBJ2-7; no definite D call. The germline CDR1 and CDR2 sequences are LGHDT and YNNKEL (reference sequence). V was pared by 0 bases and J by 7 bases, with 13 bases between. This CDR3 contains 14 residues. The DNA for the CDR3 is TGTGCCAGCAGCCAAGATCCCCTAGTGGGTGAGCAGTACTTC. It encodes CASSQDPLVGEQYF.

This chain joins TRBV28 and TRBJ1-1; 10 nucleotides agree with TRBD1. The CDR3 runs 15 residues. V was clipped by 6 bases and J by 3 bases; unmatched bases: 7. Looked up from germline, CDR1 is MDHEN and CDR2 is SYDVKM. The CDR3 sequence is CASSHDRGPDTEAFF. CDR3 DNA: TGTGCCAGCAGCCATGACAGGGGGCCGGACACTGAAGCTTTCTTT.

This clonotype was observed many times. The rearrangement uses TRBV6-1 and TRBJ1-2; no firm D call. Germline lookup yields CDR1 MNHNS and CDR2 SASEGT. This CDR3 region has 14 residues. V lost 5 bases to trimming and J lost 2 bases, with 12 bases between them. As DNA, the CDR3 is TGTGCCAGCAGTTATACAGACCGCAACTATGGCTACACCTTC. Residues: CASSYTDRNYGYTF.

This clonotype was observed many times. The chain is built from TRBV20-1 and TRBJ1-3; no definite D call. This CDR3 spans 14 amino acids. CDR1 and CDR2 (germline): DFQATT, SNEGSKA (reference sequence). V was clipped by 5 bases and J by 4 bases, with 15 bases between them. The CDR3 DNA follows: TGCAGTGCTGCCCGCGGTTACTCCGGAAACACCATATATTTT. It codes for CSAARGYSGNTIYF.

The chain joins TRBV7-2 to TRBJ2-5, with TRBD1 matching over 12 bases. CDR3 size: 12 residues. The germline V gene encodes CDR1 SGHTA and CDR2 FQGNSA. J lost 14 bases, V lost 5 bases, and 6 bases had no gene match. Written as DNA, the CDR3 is TGTGCCAGCAGCCTACGGGACAGGGGGCTCTACTTC. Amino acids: CASSLRDRGLYF.

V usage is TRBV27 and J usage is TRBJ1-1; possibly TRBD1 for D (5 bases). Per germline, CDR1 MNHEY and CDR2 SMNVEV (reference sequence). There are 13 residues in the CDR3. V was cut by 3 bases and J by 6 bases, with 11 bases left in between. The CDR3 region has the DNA TGTGCCAGCAGTTTTTCAGGGATGGCTGAAGCTTTCTTT. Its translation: CASSFSGMAEAFF.

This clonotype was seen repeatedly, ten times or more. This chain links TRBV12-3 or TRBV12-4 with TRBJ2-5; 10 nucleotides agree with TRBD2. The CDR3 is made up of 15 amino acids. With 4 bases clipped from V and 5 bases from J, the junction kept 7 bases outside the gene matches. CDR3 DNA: TGTGCCAGCAGTTCAGCTAGCGGGAGTTGGGAGACCCAGTACTTC. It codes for CASSSASGSWETQYF.

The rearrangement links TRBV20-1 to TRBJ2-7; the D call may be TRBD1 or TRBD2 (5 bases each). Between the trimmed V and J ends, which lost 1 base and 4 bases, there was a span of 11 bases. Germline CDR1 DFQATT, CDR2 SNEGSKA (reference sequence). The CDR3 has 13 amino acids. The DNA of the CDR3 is TGCAGTGCTAGAGGCGCCAGGGAGTACGAGCAGTACTTC. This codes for CSARGAREYEQYF.

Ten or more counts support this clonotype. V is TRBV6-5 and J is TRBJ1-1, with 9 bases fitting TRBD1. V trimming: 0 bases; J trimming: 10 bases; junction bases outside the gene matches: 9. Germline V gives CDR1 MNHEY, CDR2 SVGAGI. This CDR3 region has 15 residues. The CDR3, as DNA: TGTGCCAGCAGTTACTCCGGGACAGGGAAGATTGCAGCTTTCTTT. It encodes CASSYSGTGKIAAFF.

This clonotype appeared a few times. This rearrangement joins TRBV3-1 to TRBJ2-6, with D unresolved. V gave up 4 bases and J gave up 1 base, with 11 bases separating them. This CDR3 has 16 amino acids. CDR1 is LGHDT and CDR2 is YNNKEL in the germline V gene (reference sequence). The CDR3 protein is CASSRYKGSGANVLTF. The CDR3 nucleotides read TGTGCCAGCAGCCGGTACAAGGGTTCTGGGGCCAACGTCCTGACTTTC.

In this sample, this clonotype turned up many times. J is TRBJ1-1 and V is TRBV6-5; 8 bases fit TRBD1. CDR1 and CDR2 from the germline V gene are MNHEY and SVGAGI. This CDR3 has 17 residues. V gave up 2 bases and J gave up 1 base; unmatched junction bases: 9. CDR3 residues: CASSYRRTGGANTEAFF. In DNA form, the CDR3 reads TGTGCCAGCAGTTACAGGCGAACAGGGGGAGCGAACACTGAAGCTTTCTTT.

CDR3 amino acids: CASSSYEGQGGNQPQHF. Here the CDR3 DNA reads TGTGCCAGCAGTTCCTACGAGGGGCAGGGTGGCAATCAGCCCCAGCATTTT. The chain couples TRBV28 to TRBJ1-5; D may be TRBD1 (5 bases). Germline CDR1 MDHEN, CDR2 SYDVKM. This CDR3 region has 17 residues. With 4 bases removed from V and 2 bases from J, the gap between germline ends came to 18 bases. Using reference TRBV28 and TRBJ1-5 for the parts outside the CDR3, the full variable domain is DVKVTQSSRYLVKRTGEKVFLECVQDMDHENMFWYRQDPGLGLRLIYFSYDVKMKEKGDIPEGYSVSREKKERFSLILESASTNQTSMYLCASSSYEGQGGNQPQHFGDGTRLSIL.